This TCR beta chain is drawn from a study of blood T cell repertoires in COVID-19. Study details: In each case, the material was cDNA or gDNA derived from T cells, B-cell-depleted T cells, or PBMCs.

CDR1 is MNHNS, CDR2 SASEGT, per germline. CDR3 length: 16 amino acids. V gave up 0 bases and J gave up 3 bases; unmatched junction bases: 5. Only in-frame clones appear in the TCRdb table, and some are missing; sequencing was by immunoSEQ multiplex PCR. This sample carries tens of thousands of clones, 70% to 90% of them seen once, and the ten largest clones take about 8.3%. The rearrangement uses TRBV6-1 and TRBJ2-1, with TRBD1 identical over 7 bases. This clonotype was obtained from a man younger than 45 with acute or convalescent COVID-19. The sequenced sample consisted of peripheral blood. CDR3 sequence (DNA): TGTGCCAGCAGTGAAGCGGGCAGGGGGATCTACAATGAGCAGTTCTTC. It encodes CASSEAGRGIYNEQFF.